The clone carrying this T cell receptor beta chain was detected many times. Germline and junction disagree at one end, which may indicate a read error. The data were taken from a study of regulatory T cells in long-lasting Graves disease. This CDR3 is built from 12 residues. CDR1 is MNHNS, CDR2 SASEGT, per germline. Time point meaning: newly diagnosed GD, antithyroid drugs for less than 3 months. Isolated PBMC RNA provided the starting material for the TCR library. iRepertoire HTBI primers and Arm-PCR of CDR3 regions built TCR beta libraries. MiXCR, applied by TCRdb to the multiplex PCR reads, yields one record per CDR3 protein. This sample carries 350,000 to 400,000 distinct CDR3 sequences, 15% to 18% of them seen once, and the ten largest clones take over 20%.

Material: peripheral blood mononuclear cells (PBMCs), obtained at new diagnosis, from a patient treated with antithyroid drugs. The gene calls are TRBV6-1 and TRBJ2-4; D may be TRBD1 or TRBD2 (5 bases each). The origin of this receptor is a female donor with Graves disease. CDR3 sequence: CASSLTGTTWIF. CDR3 DNA: TGTGCCAGCAGCCTCACCGGGACGACCTGGATCTTC.